A single sample gave rise to the 14 T cell receptor beta chains below, sequenced in a study of T-cell memory formation after mild COVID-19. In TCRdb, the 5' RACE reads were re-called with MiXCR into one record per CDR3 protein. This table has around 180,000 distinct CDR3 sequences, approximately 16% appearing once. What was sequenced was PBMCs or a T cell subset sorted from them (not recorded which). These receptor sequences come from an adult woman who had mild COVID-19 (a few samples of this study predate the infection). Cell type and time point are not known.

This clonotype was detected only a few times. The chain has TRBV6-5 and TRBJ2-1; 7 positions agree with TRBD1. CDR1 and CDR2 from the germline V gene are MNHEY and SVGAGI. J was trimmed by 6 bases and V by 6 bases; bases with no gene match: 8. The CDR3 covers 14 residues. The CDR3 loop reads CASRLGQYANEQFF. CDR3 DNA sequence: TGTGCCAGCAGACTGGGACAGTACGCCAATGAGCAGTTCTTC.

This clonotype was counted between two and nine times. The chain's CDR3 is CASSDGNKPYNSPLHF. CDR3 bases: TGTGCCAGCAGCGATGGAAACAAGCCCTATAATTCACCCCTCCACTTT. This sequence joins TRBV7-9 and TRBJ1-6, with D hard to call. Trimming shortened V by 5 bases and J by 2 bases, and 13 bases separated the two germline ends. Per the germline V gene, CDR1 is SEHNR and CDR2 is FQNEAQ (reference sequence). This CDR3 has 16 residues.

The CDR3 DNA reads TGTGCCACCAGTGACCGCTGGACGACCTATGGCTACACCTTC. Its protein product is CATSDRWTTYGYTF. J is TRBJ1-2 and V is TRBV24-1; unclear D gene. The CDR3 consists of 14 residues. Germline V CDR1 and CDR2: KGHDR, SFDVKD. Trimming shortened V by 4 bases and J by 4 bases, and 12 bases separated the two germline ends.

This clonotype was counted between two and nine times. J is TRBJ1-1 and V is TRBV5-5; unclear D gene. Germline V gene data show CDR1 as SGHKS and CDR2 as YYEKEE (reference sequence). V gave up 3 bases and J gave up 1 base, with 10 bases separating them. This CDR3 contains 14 residues. This chain's CDR3 is CASSSKGGNTEAFF. CDR3 DNA sequence: TGTGCCAGCAGCTCGAAGGGTGGGAACACTGAAGCTTTCTTT.

The rearrangement uses TRBV7-3 and TRBJ2-7, with TRBD1 matching over 9 bases. The CDR3 runs 15 residues. V was pared by 1 base and J by 4 bases, with 5 bases of the junction left unmatched. From germline, CDR1 is SGHTA and CDR2 FQGTGA. CDR3 residues: CASSLRQGVMYEQYF. In DNA form, the CDR3 reads TGTGCCAGCAGCTTAAGACAGGGGGTGATGTACGAGCAGTACTTC.

This clonotype has ten or more counts. This chain connects TRBV10-3 to TRBJ2-5; D is possibly TRBD1 (6 bases). Germline lookup yields CDR1 ENHRY and CDR2 SYGVKD. The V gene lost 3 bases and the J gene lost 5 bases, with 10 bases spanning the gap. The CDR3 runs to 13 residues. CDR3: CAISEQGAETQYF. The CDR3 DNA reads as TGTGCCATCAGTGAACAGGGTGCGGAGACCCAGTACTTC.

Only a few counts were recorded for this clonotype. The V gene is TRBV20-1, the J gene TRBJ1-1; D might be TRBD1 (5 bases). The CDR3 runs 15 residues. CDR1 and CDR2 from the germline V gene are DFQATT and SNEGSKA (reference sequence). V lost 5 bases and J 4 bases, leaving 20 bases between the germline ends. The CDR3 coding sequence is TGCAGTGCTTCTAATTTGGACAAGCCGGGCACTGAAGCTTTCTTT. Translation: CSASNLDKPGTEAFF.

V and J are TRBV5-6 and TRBJ2-1; the match to TRBD2 covers 13 bases. Germline V gives CDR1 SGHDT, CDR2 YYEEEE. The J segment lost 12 bases and the V segment lost 1 base, leaving 10 bases of the junction unmatched. The CDR3 spans 16 residues. CDR3 DNA: TGTGCCAGCAGCTTGCAGCCGGGACTAGCGGGACGGGGGCAGTTCTTC. Translated, it gives CASSLQPGLAGRGQFF. The complete variable domain, with remaining parts taken from reference TRBV5-6 and TRBJ2-1, reads DAGVTQSPTHLIKTRGQQVTLRCSPKSGHDTVSWYQQALGQGPQFIFQYYEEEERQRGNFPDRFSGHQFPNYSSELNVNALLLGDSALYLCASSLQPGLAGRGQFFGPGTRLTVL.

There are a few counts of this clonotype. The chain has TRBV5-6 and TRBJ2-2, with 7 bases lining up with TRBD2. The germline gives CDR1 SGHDT, CDR2 YYEEEE. The CDR3 extends over 15 amino acids. V dropped 0 bases and J dropped 4; count of bases not matched to a gene: 3. The DNA for the CDR3 is TGTGCCAGCAGCTTGGACGGGGGGTCCACCGGGGAGCTGTTTTTT. Its translation is CASSLDGGSTGELFF.

This clonotype was seen a few times. In DNA form, the CDR3 reads TGTGCCAGCAGTTCCGGACTAGCGGGAAACACCGGGGAGCTGTTTTTT. Translated, it gives CASSSGLAGNTGELFF. The chain links TRBV6-2 or TRBV6-3 to TRBJ2-2, with 12 bases fitting TRBD2. The CDR3 spans 16 residues. V lost 4 bases and J lost 2; bases outside the gene matches: 2. The germline V gene has CDR1 MNHEY and CDR2 SVGEGT.

The J gene is TRBJ2-1, the V gene TRBV7-9; 7 positions agree with TRBD2. In germline, CDR1 is SEHNR, CDR2 FQNEAQ (reference sequence). V dropped 2 bases and J dropped 2; count of bases not matched to a gene: 6. CDR3 length equals 16 residues. The CDR3 here is CASSLWASGTYNEQFF. The CDR3 bases are TGTGCCAGCAGCTTATGGGCTAGCGGTACCTACAATGAGCAGTTCTTC.

The chain couples TRBV7-9 to TRBJ1-2; 9 bases are a match to TRBD1. From germline, CDR1 is SEHNR and CDR2 FQNEAQ (reference sequence). With 4 bases clipped from V and 3 bases from J, the junction kept 6 bases outside the gene matches. There are 15 residues in the CDR3. The chain's CDR3 is CASSYTGGADYGYTF. Here the CDR3 DNA reads TGTGCCAGCAGCTATACAGGGGGCGCGGACTATGGCTACACCTTC. Based on the CDR3 plus reference TRBV7-9 and TRBJ1-2, the full variable domain is DTGVSQNPRHKITKRGQNVTFRCDPISEHNRLYWYRQTLGQGPEFLTYFQNEAQLEKSRLLSDRFSAERPKGSFSTLEIQRTEQGDSAMYLCASSYTGGADYGYTFGSGTRLTVV.

This clonotype was found a few times. CDR3 in DNA: TGTGCCAGCAGCTTGGCCGGGGGACAGTTTTACGAGCAGTACTTC. Translating it yields CASSLAGGQFYEQYF. The chain links TRBV5-5 to TRBJ2-7; possibly TRBD1 for D (7 bases). V lost 0 bases and J lost 4, with 14 bases in between. CDR1 is SGHKS, CDR2 YYEKEE, per germline (reference sequence). There are 15 residues in the CDR3.

This chain links TRBV5-4 with TRBJ2-3; no definite D call. There are 16 residues in the CDR3. Germline V CDR1 and CDR2: SGHNT, YYREEE (reference sequence). V lost 1 base and J lost 6, with 18 bases in between. Here the CDR3 DNA reads TGTGCCAGCAGCTTGTCAGTGGCACGGGCACGGGATACGCAGTATTTT. It is translated as CASSLSVARARDTQYF.